The 9 T cell receptor beta chains given below trace back to one sample, sequenced in a study of beta chain features in type 1 diabetes. Study-wide findings and caveats: TCRB CDR3s from Type 1 diabetes patients were moderately but significantly shorter in all four CD4+ subsets.

What these receptors recognize is not known. As every portion of the isolated RNA was reverse transcribed, the sequencing read expressed TCRB transcripts. Sequencing was performed with immunoSEQ multiplex PCR; in TCRdb, only in-frame clones are kept and a portion is missing. The data show more than 300,000 clones, around 12% seen once. The sequenced material came from naive CD4+ T cells from blood. These receptors were obtained from a young woman with type 1 diabetes.

The J gene is TRBJ1-5, the V gene TRBV9; maybe TRBD1 (6 bases). The V end was cut by 3 bases, the J end by 1 base, with 11 bases between. Germline V gives CDR1 SGDLS, CDR2 YYNGEE. CDR3 length: 15 residues. The CDR3 DNA reads as TGTGCCAGCAGCGCCGAGGGGGTCAGCAATCAGCCCCAGCATTTT. Translating it yields CASSAEGVSNQPQHF. Full variable domain (outside the CDR3, taken from reference TRBV9 and TRBJ1-5): DSGVTQTPKHLITATGQRVTLRCSPRSGDLSVYWYQQSLDQGLQFLIQYYNGEERAKGNILERFSAQQFPDLHSELNLSSLELGDSALYFCASSAEGVSNQPQHFGDGTRLSIL.

This clone came up a few times. Other DNA sequences of this sample code for an identical CDR3. V usage is TRBV7-2 and J usage is TRBJ2-7; TRBD2 is a possible D gene (7 bases). Germline CDR1 is SGHTA and CDR2 is FQGNSA. The CDR3 runs 13 residues. The ends were cut back, 0 bases at V and 5 bases at J, with 8 bases in the middle. The CDR3 coding sequence is TGTGCCAGCAGCTTAGCGGGGGGGCACGAGCAGTACTTC. It encodes CASSLAGGHEQYF.

This chain links TRBV14 with TRBJ1-1; TRBD1 matches at 10 bases. This CDR3 spans 15 amino acids. Germline V lookup: CDR1 SGHDN, CDR2 FVKESK. Germline trimming cut 4 bases from V and 6 bases from J; bases unmatched to any gene: 8. CDR3 DNA: TGTGCCAGCAGCCCACGACAGGGGGCAGGGGCTGAAGCTTTCTTT. Its translation is CASSPRQGAGAEAFF.

This clone was picked up a small number of times. V usage is TRBV5-4 and J usage is TRBJ2-7; unclear D gene. The germline gives CDR1 SGHNT, CDR2 YYREEE (reference sequence). The CDR3 extends over 13 amino acids. V lost 2 bases, J lost 0 bases, and 6 bases lay in between. The chain's CDR3 is CASSLQSSYEQYF. CDR3 nucleotides: TGTGCCAGCAGCTTACAGAGCTCCTACGAGCAGTACTTC.

This CDR3 is CASSSKVDSGDPGTQYF. Here the CDR3 DNA reads TGTGCCAGCAGCTCCAAGGTGGATAGCGGGGACCCGGGGACCCAGTACTTC. The chain employs TRBV13 and TRBJ2-5; 8 bases are shared with TRBD2. Trimming removed 4 bases from V and 7 bases from J; junction bases left unmatched: 17. In germline, CDR1 is PRHDT, CDR2 FYEKMQ (reference sequence). The CDR3 runs to 17 residues.

This clone was picked up a small number of times. The genes are TRBV28 and TRBJ1-3; D not certain. Between the trimmed V and J ends, which lost 5 bases and 0 bases, there was a span of 11 bases. The CDR3 has 15 residues. Germline V lookup: CDR1 MDHEN, CDR2 SYDVKM. The CDR3 DNA is TGTGCCAGCAGTGAAACAGCCTTCTCTGGAAACACCATATATTTT. As protein: CASSETAFSGNTIYF.

The chain carries TRBV2 and TRBJ1-1; D gene unclear. Germline values: CDR1 SNHLY, CDR2 FYNNEI. V was clipped by 4 bases and J by 2 bases, with 11 bases between them. The CDR3 runs 14 residues. The CDR3 region has the DNA TGTGCCAGCAGTGTGAGAACTCGAAACACTGAAGCTTTCTTT. Encoded protein: CASSVRTRNTEAFF.

In its sample, this clone was seen a few times. V gene TRBV9 combines with J gene TRBJ1-2; possible D gene TRBD1, 6 bases. The germline V gene encodes CDR1 SGDLS and CDR2 YYNGEE. There are 14 residues in the CDR3. The V end was cut by 3 bases, the J end by 5 bases, with 14 bases between. The DNA for the CDR3 is TGTGCCAGCAGCGGGACAGTTTTTGGTTATGGCTACACCTTC. This encodes CASSGTVFGYGYTF.

This clone was counted between two and nine times. The J gene is TRBJ1-1, the V gene TRBV5-4; D is unclear. This CDR3 contains 15 residues. The V end was cut by 4 bases, the J end by 2 bases, with 15 bases between. Germline V gene sequence: CDR1 SGHNT, CDR2 YYREEE (reference sequence). CDR3 coding DNA: TGTGCCAGCAGCCCGACAAACCAACCAAACACTGAAGCTTTCTTT. Residues: CASSPTNQPNTEAFF.